Listed here are 24 T cell receptor beta chains from one sample, sequenced in a study of T-cell reconstitution after alpha-beta-depleted transplantation in children. Unique molecular identifiers were used to barcode this TCRbeta library. Via MiXCR, TCRdb re-called the PCR reads, giving one row per CDR3 protein. Of about 460,000 distinct CDR3 sequences listed, around 12% are singletons. This specimen was PBMCs from the stem cell graft donor, taken from the stem cell graft. These receptors originate from a human donor who donated a stem cell graft to a child with combined immunodeficiency.

This clonotype was observed many times. The rearrangement uses TRBV6-5 and TRBJ1-1; no definite D call. Germline CDR1 and CDR2: MNHEY and SVGAGI. The CDR3 contains 14 residues. V lost 0 bases, J lost 4 bases, and 9 bases lay in between. CDR3 protein: CASSYSRIRTEAFF. CDR3 nucleotide sequence: TGTGCCAGCAGTTACTCCAGGATCCGCACTGAAGCTTTCTTT.

This clonotype showed up just once. CDR3: CATSDQTEQYF. The DNA for the CDR3 is TGTGCCACCAGTGACCAAACCGAGCAGTACTTC. J is TRBJ2-7 and V is TRBV24-1, with D unresolved. V lost 4 bases to trimming and J lost 6 bases, with 6 bases between them. Germline CDR1 is KGHDR and CDR2 is SFDVKD. This CDR3 region has 11 residues.

The V and J genes are TRBV29-1 and TRBJ2-1; 12 nucleotides line up with TRBD1. V shed 4 bases and J 7 bases; nucleotides not matched to a gene: 8. This CDR3 region has 15 residues. The germline V gene has CDR1 SQVTM and CDR2 ANQGSEA. CDR3 residues: CSVATWDRGLNEQFF. DNA of the CDR3: TGCAGCGTTGCCACCTGGGACAGGGGGCTGAATGAGCAGTTCTTC.

In the case of this clonotype: Being one base from a much bigger clone, this may be a read error. The chain joins TRBV20-1 to TRBJ2-3, with TRBD2 as a possible D gene (6 bases). In germline, CDR1 is DFQATT, CDR2 SNEGSKA (reference sequence). This CDR3 spans 14 amino acids. The CDR3 DNA follows: TGCAGTGCTAGCCGACTAGTGAGCACATATACGCAGTATTTT. Amino acids: CSASRLVSTYTQYF.

This clonotype was seen at least ten times. CDR3 region: CASSLRDKGPYEQYF. CDR3 DNA: TGTGCCAGCAGTTTACGGGACAAGGGTCCCTACGAGCAGTACTTC. The chain carries TRBV12-3 or TRBV12-4 and TRBJ2-7, with D tentatively TRBD1 (6 bases). This CDR3 has 15 amino acids. Trimming left V 2 bases short and J 2 bases short, with 13 bases between.

This clonotype was found many times. J is TRBJ2-7 and V is TRBV25-1, with D possibly being TRBD2 (5 bases). Germline assignment: CDR1 MGHDK and CDR2 SYGVNS. V lost 6 bases to trimming and J lost 2 bases, with 8 bases between them. This CDR3 has 12 amino acids. The CDR3 is CASRGLTYEQYF. In nucleotides, the CDR3 is TGTGCCAGCAGAGGACTGACCTACGAGCAGTACTTC.

This clonotype was counted many times. The rearrangement links TRBV10-3 to TRBJ2-2; 9 bases are a match to TRBD2. The germline CDR1 and CDR2 sequences are ENHRY and SYGVKD. This CDR3 has 15 amino acids. V was pared by 3 bases and J by 3 bases, with 2 bases of the junction left unmatched. This CDR3 reads CAISDSGRDTGELFF. CDR3 bases: TGTGCCATCAGTGATAGCGGGAGAGACACCGGGGAGCTGTTTTTT.

This clonotype appeared many times. V and J are TRBV4-3 and TRBJ2-5; D is perhaps TRBD2 (5 bases). This CDR3 is 14 amino acids long. Germline lookup yields CDR1 LGHNA and CDR2 YSLEER. V was shortened by 0 bases and J by 9 bases, with 14 bases between the two germline ends. The CDR3 DNA follows: TGCGCCAGCAGCCAAGATACTAGAATTGGGTCCCAGTACTTC. This sequence encodes CASSQDTRIGSQYF.

The gene calls are TRBV6-2 or TRBV6-3 and TRBJ1-2; D gene ambiguous. This CDR3 contains 12 residues. The germline V gene has CDR1 MNHEY and CDR2 SVGEGT. Trimming took 7 bases from V and 3 from J, leaving 9 bases between them. CDR3 in amino acids: CASNIGHYGYTF. CDR3 sequence (DNA): TGTGCCAGCAATATAGGACACTATGGCTACACCTTC.

The rearrangement links TRBV12-5 to TRBJ2-5, with 7 positions matching TRBD1. This CDR3 region has 14 residues. Germline-derived CDR1 and CDR2 are LGHNT and FRNRAP. The junction had 2 bases not matched to a gene; V was cut back by 1 base and J by 3 bases. DNA for the CDR3: TGTGCTAGTGGTTTGGCCGGGACAGAAGAGACCCAGTACTTC. This translates into CASGLAGTEETQYF.

This chain links TRBV12-3 or TRBV12-4 with TRBJ2-1; D is uncertain. This CDR3 contains 14 residues. Deletions cut 3 bases from V and 7 bases from J, with 13 bases between. The CDR3 reads CASSFVGPGNEQFF. The CDR3 DNA follows: TGTGCCAGCAGTTTCGTCGGGCCAGGTAATGAGCAGTTCTTC.

This clonotype was seen many times. V gene TRBV5-1 combines with J gene TRBJ2-7; D not resolved. Deletions cut 1 base from V and 1 base from J, with 9 bases between. The CDR3 consists of 14 residues. Germline values: CDR1 SGHRS, CDR2 YFSETQ. CDR3 in amino acids: CASSLTAGSYEQYF. CDR3 DNA: TGCGCCAGCAGCTTGACGGCCGGATCCTACGAGCAGTACTTC.

J is TRBJ2-1 and V is TRBV6-5; 10 bases agree with TRBD2. The junction had 8 bases not matched to a gene; V was cut back by 0 bases and J by 0 bases. This CDR3 has 19 amino acids. In germline, CDR1 is MNHEY, CDR2 SVGAGI. In DNA form, the CDR3 reads TGTGCCAGCAGTTACTCGGGTAGCGGGGGGCCAGACTCCTACAATGAGCAGTTCTTC. Its translation is CASSYSGSGGPDSYNEQFF.

CDR3 sequence: CASSFVQGWTDTQYF. The CDR3 region has the DNA TGTGCCAGCAGCTTCGTCCAGGGGTGGACAGATACGCAGTATTTT. The V gene is TRBV7-9, the J gene TRBJ2-3; tentatively, D is TRBD1 (6 bases). CDR3 length: 15 amino acids. V was trimmed by 3 bases and J by 3 bases, leaving 13 bases between them. CDR1 and CDR2 from the germline V gene are SEHNR and FQNEAQ (reference sequence).

This clonotype was observed many times. This chain links TRBV7-9 with TRBJ2-7, with D possibly matching TRBD1 (5 bases). Germline values: CDR1 SEHNR, CDR2 FQNEAQ (reference sequence). CDR3 length: 13 residues. V was shortened by 5 bases and J by 4 bases, with 12 bases between the two germline ends. The CDR3, as DNA: TGTGCCAGCAGCCCTCCATGGACATACGAGCAGTACTTC. This encodes CASSPPWTYEQYF.

The chain has TRBV29-1 and TRBJ2-7, with D tentatively TRBD2 (6 bases). The CDR3 loop spans 13 amino acids. Germline CDR1 is SQVTM and CDR2 is ANQGSEA. V was cut by 4 bases and J by 3 bases, with 13 bases left in between. The CDR3 region is CSVVSGTYYEQYF. The CDR3 DNA reads TGCAGCGTTGTATCCGGGACTTACTACGAGCAGTACTTC.

The chain has TRBV28 and TRBJ1-6; 7 bases align to TRBD1. This CDR3 is built from 14 residues. Germline V gene sequence: CDR1 MDHEN, CDR2 SYDVKM. V was pared by 6 bases and J by 6 bases, with 5 bases of the junction left unmatched. DNA for the CDR3: TGTGCCAGCAGGCCCGACAGGGTTAATTCACCCCTCCACTTT. Protein: CASRPDRVNSPLHF.

The rearrangement links TRBV7-2 to TRBJ2-2; D uncertain. This CDR3 comprises 14 residues. Per the germline V gene, CDR1 is SGHTA and CDR2 is FQGNSA. Trimming took off 1 base at V and 6 bases at J, with 9 bases between the two ends. CDR3 in amino acids: CASSLEVVPGELFF. CDR3 bases: TGTGCCAGCAGCTTAGAAGTTGTTCCCGGGGAGCTGTTTTTT.

Only a few counts were recorded for this clonotype. A junction boundary mismatches the germline segment, possibly from a read error. The V gene is TRBV11-2, the J gene TRBJ2-5; D gene ambiguous. This CDR3 contains 13 residues. Germline values: CDR1 SGHAT, CDR2 FQNNGV. CDR3 bases: TGTGCTTCCGCAAGCTTAAATGAAGAGGCCCAGTACTTC. It codes for CASASLNEEAQYF.

The chain uses TRBV6-4 and TRBJ2-1; 9 bases agree with TRBD2. V was clipped by 9 bases and J by 0 bases; unmatched bases: 6. CDR1 is MRHNA and CDR2 is SNTAGT in the germline V gene. The CDR3 is 15 residues long. This CDR3 reads CARGLSGSSYNEQFF. DNA of the CDR3: TGTGCCAGGGGCCTTAGCGGGAGCTCCTACAATGAGCAGTTCTTC.

This clonotype has a count of ten or more. The chain couples TRBV6-5 to TRBJ1-2, with 7 bases identical to TRBD1. The germline gives CDR1 MNHEY, CDR2 SVGAGI. V was clipped by 2 bases and J by 5 bases; unmatched bases: 5. The CDR3 is 14 amino acids. The CDR3 DNA follows: TGTGCCAGCAGTTACGAGGGGGCGCGGTATGGCTACACCTTC. This codes for CASSYEGARYGYTF.

V gene TRBV11-2 combines with J gene TRBJ1-2, with D hard to call. Germline loops: CDR1 SGHAT, CDR2 FQNNGV. This CDR3 contains 13 residues. V lost 5 bases to trimming and J lost 2 bases, with 9 bases between them. This chain's CDR3 is CASSRSLNYGYTF. In DNA form, the CDR3 reads TGTGCCAGCAGCAGATCCCTGAACTATGGCTACACCTTC.

This clonotype was recorded a few times. The chain employs TRBV12-3 or TRBV12-4 and TRBJ1-4; D not certain. The CDR3 consists of 13 residues. The V and J ends lost 2 bases and 6 bases respectively, with 7 bases between them. In DNA, the CDR3 is TGTGCCAGCAGTTTAACTTTGGATGAAAAACTGTTTTTT. Encoded protein: CASSLTLDEKLFF.

This clonotype was picked up a small number of times. The chain employs TRBV27 and TRBJ1-5; D is possibly TRBD1 (5 bases). V dropped 2 bases and J dropped 0 bases, with 17 bases sitting between them. Germline CDR1 and CDR2: MNHEY and SMNVEV (reference sequence). This CDR3 contains 18 residues. CDR3 in amino acids: CASSLHRGAGGSNQPQHF. As DNA, the CDR3 is TGTGCCAGCAGTTTACATCGAGGGGCTGGGGGTAGCAATCAGCCCCAGCATTTT.